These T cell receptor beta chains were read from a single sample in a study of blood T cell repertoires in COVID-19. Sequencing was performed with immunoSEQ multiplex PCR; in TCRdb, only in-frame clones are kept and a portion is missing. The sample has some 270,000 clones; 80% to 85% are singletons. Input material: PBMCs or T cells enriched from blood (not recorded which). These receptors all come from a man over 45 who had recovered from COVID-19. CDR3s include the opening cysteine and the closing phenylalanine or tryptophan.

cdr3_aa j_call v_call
CASSLLASGPDTQYF TRBJ2-3 TRBV5-1
CASSRPEVAKNIQYF TRBJ2-4 TRBV6-2/TRBV6-3
CASSPLTGELFF TRBJ2-2 TRBV4-2
CASSGRQDMNTEAFF TRBJ1-1 TRBV5-6
CASRRPGQGGPEAFF TRBJ1-1 TRBV11-2
CASSPRSLSEQFF TRBJ2-1 TRBV18
CASSPLANEKLFF TRBJ1-4 TRBV18
CASSQQTGGGLYTEAFF TRBJ1-1 TRBV4-3
CASSLRQLANYGYTF TRBJ1-2 TRBV7-2
CASSIQGRGNYGYTF TRBJ1-2 TRBV25-1
CASSQLLTGREQYF TRBJ2-7 TRBV4-1
CASSISWTGSSTGNTIYF TRBJ1-3 TRBV19
CASSHSSGFGTEAFF TRBJ1-1 TRBV4-1
CASSLPHTGVTEAFF TRBJ1-1 TRBV5-1
CASSTGGALNTEAFF TRBJ1-1 TRBV5-4
CASRLLNSPLHF TRBJ1-6 TRBV28
CASSSQGNDGEQFF TRBJ2-1 TRBV7-3
CASSEEGVGYYGYTF TRBJ1-2 TRBV2
CASSERSEHGYTF TRBJ1-2 TRBV6-1
CASSPPSGGDQPQHF TRBJ1-5 TRBV18
CASSPLSGWEAFF TRBJ1-1 TRBV5-1
CATSDWGTDFSRNEQFF TRBJ2-1 TRBV24-1
CASSLPRTGTDTQYF TRBJ2-3 TRBV5-4
CASSPGDQPQHF TRBJ1-5 TRBV12-3/TRBV12-4
CASSLGTVAGQPQHF TRBJ1-5 TRBV7-6
CASSPRVRMGLAGTLNTGELFF TRBJ2-2 TRBV18
CASSYIEYTGELFF TRBJ2-2 TRBV6-5
CASSDQGQGGGKLFF TRBJ1-4 TRBV9
CASSQAGIYGYTF TRBJ1-2 TRBV3-1/TRBV3-2
CASSLTVGATEAFF TRBJ1-1 TRBV7-3
CASSSSTGNIQYF TRBJ2-4 TRBV7-3
CASSTRGGSPPSVGYTF TRBJ1-2 TRBV27
CASSSNRGLQGYTF TRBJ1-2 TRBV28
CASSTGGTYNEQFF TRBJ2-1 TRBV7-9
CASSWTSGGPSTDTQYF TRBJ2-3 TRBV7-9
CASSTGDSSYNSPLHF TRBJ1-6 TRBV5-1
CASSLLLGADTQYF TRBJ2-3 TRBV7-3
CASSLSPAGGLETQYF TRBJ2-5 TRBV11-2
CASGPGAATYNEQFF TRBJ2-1 TRBV28
CASSWSLMNTEAFF TRBJ1-1 TRBV5-1
CASTGDFSTDTQYF TRBJ2-3 TRBV10-2
CASSLDVAGETQYF TRBJ2-5 TRBV11-2
CASSPGGTGSLSPLHF TRBJ1-6 TRBV9
CASENSAKPGGWRDANTGELFF TRBJ2-2 TRBV12-5
CASSLQTGKNEQFF TRBJ2-1 TRBV19